These 15 T cell receptor beta chains were sequenced from one sample in a study of control samples from healthy donors and cancer patients. Data came from immunoSEQ multiplex PCR; TCRdb stores just in-frame clones and leaves some out. The sample consists of roughly 76,000 clones, over 90% of them appearing once. What was sequenced was blood. These receptors came from a woman aged 18-29 years in good health.

The V and J genes are TRBV28 and TRBJ2-4; D is undetermined. The CDR3 consists of 13 residues. Germline CDR1 is MDHEN and CDR2 is SYDVKM. With 4 bases removed from V and 5 bases from J, the gap between germline ends came to 9 bases. Here the CDR3 DNA reads TGTGCCAGCAGTTATTTCCCCCAAAACATTCAGTACTTC. The encoded protein is CASSYFPQNIQYF.

V and J are TRBV5-1 and TRBJ1-1; unclear D gene. With 1 base removed from V and 4 bases from J, the gap between germline ends came to 8 bases. The CDR3 runs to 13 residues. Per the germline V gene, CDR1 is SGHRS and CDR2 is YFSETQ. The CDR3 sequence is CASSLYPATEAFF. The CDR3 coding sequence is TGCGCCAGCAGCTTGTATCCGGCCACTGAAGCTTTCTTT.

V is TRBV19 and J is TRBJ1-3; 9 nucleotides line up with TRBD1. CDR1 LNHDA and CDR2 SQIVND come from the germline V gene (reference sequence). The CDR3 totals 18 residues. V lost 7 bases and J lost 0; bases outside the gene matches: 13. CDR3 protein: CASTMGRTGANSGNTIYF. In nucleotides, the CDR3 is TGTGCCAGTACCATGGGACGGACAGGGGCCAACTCTGGAAACACCATATATTTT.

V is TRBV5-1 and J is TRBJ1-6, with D possibly TRBD1 on 5 matching bases. The CDR3 totals 12 residues. Trimming pared 2 bases from V and 10 bases from J, leaving 7 bases between. CDR1 SGHRS and CDR2 YFSETQ come from the germline V gene. CDR3 DNA: TGCGCCAGCAGCTTCGAGGGGTCACCCCTCCACTTT. As protein: CASSFEGSPLHF.

The table lists this clone with a count of one. The rearrangement joins TRBV6-5 to TRBJ1-1, with D possibly being TRBD1 (5 bases). The CDR3 consists of 14 residues. Germline CDR1 and CDR2: MNHEY and SVGAGI. Trimming cost V 4 bases and J 0 bases, with 9 bases left between them. CDR3 nucleotides: TGTGCCAGCAGTTGGGGCGGTTTGAACACTGAAGCTTTCTTT. Protein: CASSWGGLNTEAFF.

This rearrangement joins TRBV4-1 to TRBJ2-5; 12 bases match TRBD2. The CDR3 loop spans 18 amino acids. The germline V gene encodes CDR1 MGHRA and CDR2 YSYEKL. J gave up 5 bases and V 4 bases, and 14 bases lay outside the gene matches. Written as DNA, the CDR3 is TGCGCCAGCAGCCGATCCGGGACTAGCGGGTACTTGCTGGAGACCCAGTACTTC. It codes for CASSRSGTSGYLLETQYF.

For this clone: At one boundary the junction diverges from the germline segment, which might be a read error. The chain couples TRBV7-7 to TRBJ2-1; maybe TRBD2 (6 bases). Per the germline V gene, CDR1 is SSHAT and CDR2 is FNYEAQ (reference sequence). This CDR3 spans 17 amino acids. CDR3 in amino acids: CASSSGGAQGLLGEQFF. The CDR3 bases are TGTGCTAGCAGCTCCGGCGGGGCGCAGGGACTCCTCGGGGAGCAGTTCTTC.

V gene TRBV20-1 combines with J gene TRBJ1-5, with D possibly TRBD1 on 5 matching bases. This CDR3 comprises 17 residues. Trimming removed 3 bases from V and 2 bases from J, with 20 bases in between. The germline V gene has CDR1 DFQATT and CDR2 SNEGSKA (reference sequence). CDR3 residues: CSASRLFGGVGNQPQHF. The CDR3 region has the DNA TGCAGTGCTAGTCGTTTATTTGGGGGAGTAGGCAATCAGCCCCAGCATTTT.

The V gene is TRBV6-4, the J gene TRBJ2-3, with 8 bases that match TRBD2. Germline V gene sequence: CDR1 MRHNA, CDR2 SNTAGT. The CDR3 contains 16 residues. V was clipped by 0 bases and J by 3 bases; unmatched bases: 5. The CDR3 reads CASSDSGGGSTDTQYF. CDR3 sequence (DNA): TGTGCCAGCAGTGACTCGGGCGGGGGGTCGACAGATACGCAGTATTTT.

V usage is TRBV28 and J usage is TRBJ1-1; unclear D gene. Germline CDR1 reads MDHEN; CDR2 reads SYDVKM. V lost 3 bases, J lost 8 bases, and 16 bases lay in between. The CDR3 has 14 residues. DNA for the CDR3: TGTGCCAGCAGTTTGGGCCTTTACGTGACAGAAGCTTTCTTT. This codes for CASSLGLYVTEAFF.

The rearrangement links TRBV27 to TRBJ1-6; D might be TRBD1 (5 bases). V gave up 3 bases and J gave up 7 bases, with 10 bases separating them. Germline V lookup: CDR1 MNHEY, CDR2 SMNVEV (reference sequence). The CDR3 runs to 14 residues. The CDR3 region has the DNA TGTGCCAGCAGTTTTCAGGGAGAGAATTCACCCCTCCACTTT. It specifies CASSFQGENSPLHF.

The V call is TRBV13, the J call TRBJ1-1; no clear D. Germline V CDR1 and CDR2: PRHDT, FYEKMQ (reference sequence). V dropped 1 base and J dropped 2 bases, with 8 bases sitting between them. The length of the CDR3 is 14 residues. CDR3 loop: CASSLERGNTEAFF. For the CDR3, the DNA is TGTGCCAGCAGCTTAGAGCGGGGTAACACTGAAGCTTTCTTT. The full variable domain, rest sourced from reference TRBV13 and TRBJ1-1, is AAGVIQSPRHLIKEKRETATLKCYPIPRHDTVYWYQQGPGQDPQFLISFYEKMQSDKGSIPDRFSAQQFSDYHSELNMSSLELGDSALYFCASSLERGNTEAFFGQGTRLTVV.

In its sample, this clone was seen once. The J gene is TRBJ2-2, the V gene TRBV6-5; the match to TRBD1 covers 8 bases. There are 15 residues in the CDR3. The germline gives CDR1 MNHEY, CDR2 SVGAGI. V shed 9 bases and J 3 bases; nucleotides not matched to a gene: 9. In DNA form, the CDR3 reads TGTGCCAGTCGGGCAGGGGGCTCCCACACCGGGGAGCTGTTTTTT. Encoded protein: CASRAGGSHTGELFF.

This clone has just one count. The chain uses TRBV28 and TRBJ2-7, with 9 nucleotides matching TRBD1. From germline, CDR1 is MDHEN and CDR2 SYDVKM. The CDR3 spans 15 residues. With V trimmed by 5 bases and J by 3 bases, 8 bases remained unmatched. The CDR3 region has the DNA TGTGCCAGCAGTCTCCGGACAGGGGCCTTCTACGAGCAGTACTTC. Its translation is CASSLRTGAFYEQYF.

The J gene is TRBJ2-1, the V gene TRBV4-3, with TRBD2 matching over 10 bases. Trimming cost V 5 bases and J 13 bases; bases outside gene matches: 14. Per germline, CDR1 LGHNA and CDR2 YSLEER. The CDR3 runs to 15 residues. The CDR3 DNA follows: TGCGCCAGCAGCGTCCTGCTAGCGGGAGAATCGCAACAGTTCTTC. Its protein is CASSVLLAGESQQFF.